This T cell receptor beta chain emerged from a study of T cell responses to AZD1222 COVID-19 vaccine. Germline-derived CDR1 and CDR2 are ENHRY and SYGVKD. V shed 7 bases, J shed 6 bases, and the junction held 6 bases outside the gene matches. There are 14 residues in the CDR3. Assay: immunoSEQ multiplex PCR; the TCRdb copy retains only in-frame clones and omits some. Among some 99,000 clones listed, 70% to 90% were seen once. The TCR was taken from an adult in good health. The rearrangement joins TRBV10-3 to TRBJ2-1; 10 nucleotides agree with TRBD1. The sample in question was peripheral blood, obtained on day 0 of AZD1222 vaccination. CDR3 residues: CAITGTGALNEQFF. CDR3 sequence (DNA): TGTGCCATCACAGGGACAGGGGCGCTCAATGAGCAGTTCTTC.